This passage covers 13 T cell receptor beta chains from one sample sequenced in a study of T-cell reconstitution after alpha-beta-depleted transplantation in children. This sample's TCRbeta library carried unique molecular identifier barcodes. TCRdb independently ran MiXCR on the PCR reads; one entry per CDR3 protein. Of around 500,000 distinct CDR3 sequences listed, around 23% are singletons. The sample in question was PBMCs, mostly from graft donor cells, obtained 360 days after TCRalphabeta/CD19-depleted stem cell transplant. The receptors derive from a boy younger than two who had a stem cell transplant for acute myeloid leukemia, so the T cells may come from the graft donor.

This clonotype was seen more than once but under ten times. Here the CDR3 DNA reads TGTGCCATCAGTGAGAGATCTTCCAATGAGCAGTTCTTC. It translates to CAISERSSNEQFF. The V and J genes are TRBV10-3 and TRBJ2-1; D remains ambiguous. Trimming shortened V by 2 bases and J by 6 bases, and 8 bases separated the two germline ends. The CDR3 contains 13 residues. From germline, CDR1 is ENHRY and CDR2 SYGVKD.

This clonotype has at least ten counts. The V and J genes are TRBV5-5 and TRBJ2-2; D gene ambiguous. Trimming took 1 base from V and 4 from J, leaving 11 bases between them. CDR1 is SGHKS, CDR2 YYEKEE, per germline (reference sequence). This CDR3 comprises 15 residues. The CDR3 reads CASSLLSIPTGELFF. The CDR3 coding sequence is TGTGCCAGCAGCTTGCTTTCAATTCCCACCGGGGAGCTGTTTTTT. Full variable domain (remainder filled in from reference TRBV5-5 and TRBJ2-2): DAGVTQSPTHLIKTRGQQVTLRCSPISGHKSVSWYQQVLGQGPQFIFQYYEKEERGRGNFPDRFSARQFPNYSSELNVNALLLGDSALYLCASSLLSIPTGELFFGEGSRLTVL.

This clonotype was picked up many times. The chain links TRBV20-1 to TRBJ2-7; tentative D call: TRBD1 (8 bases). CDR1 DFQATT and CDR2 SNEGSKA come from the germline V gene (reference sequence). Trimming left V 3 bases short and J 7 bases short, with 13 bases between. CDR3 length: 12 residues. The CDR3, as DNA: TGCAGTGCTAGCTACAGGGGGGGTGAGCAGTACTTC. It translates to CSASYRGGEQYF.

This clonotype came up a few times. V is TRBV4-2 and J is TRBJ2-2; no reliable D call. The CDR3 is made up of 15 amino acids. Germline CDR1 and CDR2: LGHNA and YNFKEQ. Trimming left V 4 bases short and J 1 base short, with 10 bases between. CDR3 DNA sequence: TGTGCCAGCAGCCCCCCCCTGGGGAACACCGGGGAGCTGTTTTTT. It yields the protein CASSPPLGNTGELFF.

This clonotype was seen a handful of times. J is TRBJ2-2 and V is TRBV6-1, with 10 nucleotides matching TRBD2. Germline V gene lookup returns CDR1 MNHNS and CDR2 SASEGT. The junction had 1 base not matched to a gene; V was cut back by 5 bases and J by 1 base. This CDR3 contains 15 residues. The CDR3, as DNA: TGTGCCAGCAGTAGACTAGCGGGGAACACCGGGGAGCTGTTTTTT. It yields the protein CASSRLAGNTGELFF.

This clonotype has a count of ten or more. This chain links TRBV12-3 or TRBV12-4 with TRBJ2-1; 11 nucleotides agree with TRBD2. With 5 bases clipped from V and 9 bases from J, the junction kept 9 bases outside the gene matches. The CDR3 spans 15 residues. For the CDR3, the DNA is TGTGCCAGCAGTCCGACTAGCGGGGAAGGGAGTGAGCAGTTCTTC. Residues: CASSPTSGEGSEQFF.

The table lists this clonotype with a few counts. This chain joins TRBV12-3 or TRBV12-4 and TRBJ2-5; 12 nucleotides line up with TRBD2. The CDR3 runs 15 residues. V lost 6 bases, J lost 2 bases, and 4 bases stayed unmatched. The CDR3 sequence is CASSLAGGAQETQYF. The CDR3 DNA reads TGTGCCAGCAGCCTAGCGGGGGGGGCACAAGAGACCCAGTACTTC.

This clonotype occurred a few times. The gene calls are TRBV9 and TRBJ2-1; 12 positions agree with TRBD2. CDR1 and CDR2 from the germline V gene are SGDLS and YYNGEE. V shed 0 bases and J 2 bases; nucleotides not matched to a gene: 6. This CDR3 has 18 amino acids. DNA for the CDR3: TGTGCCAGCAGCGTAGGGCTAGCGGGGGGGCGCGCCTACAATGAGCAGTTCTTC. It translates to CASSVGLAGGRAYNEQFF.

This clonotype was counted many times. The V and J genes are TRBV7-2 and TRBJ2-7; TRBD1 matches 8 bases. The CDR3 consists of 15 residues. V shed 1 base and J 5 bases; nucleotides not matched to a gene: 7. Germline values: CDR1 SGHTA, CDR2 FQGNSA. DNA for the CDR3: TGTGCCAGCAGCTTAGAGGGCAGGGGGCGGAACGAGCAGTACTTC. Translated: CASSLEGRGRNEQYF.

The J gene is TRBJ2-7, the V gene TRBV4-3; D remains unclear. The CDR3 is 15 residues long. V dropped 2 bases and J dropped 4 bases, with 15 bases sitting between them. Germline CDR1 is LGHNA and CDR2 is YSLEER. For the CDR3, the DNA is TGCGCCAGCAGCCAATCGACCGGGCGCTCGTACGAGCAGTACTTC. Residues: CASSQSTGRSYEQYF.

The rearrangement uses TRBV12-3 or TRBV12-4 and TRBJ2-3, with TRBD2 identical over 8 bases. CDR3 size: 18 residues. J lost 3 bases, V lost 3 bases, and 14 bases had no gene match. The CDR3 loop is CASSFLTGGPSHTDTQYF. CDR3 bases: TGTGCCAGCAGTTTCCTAACGGGGGGGCCCAGTCATACAGATACGCAGTATTTT.

The chain links TRBV12-3 or TRBV12-4 to TRBJ1-4; D is unresolved. Trimming left V 2 bases short and J 8 bases short, with 15 bases between. This CDR3 is 15 amino acids long. In DNA, the CDR3 is TGTGCCAGCAGTTTACCACCCGCCTATCAGGAAAAACTGTTTTTT. Protein product: CASSLPPAYQEKLFF.

In DNA form, the CDR3 reads TGTGCCAGCAGCTTAGTGACGCCAATACTAGCGGGGCTCCAAGAGACCCAGTACTTC. It specifies CASSLVTPILAGLQETQYF. The rearrangement links TRBV7-6 to TRBJ2-5; 10 bases fit TRBD2. CDR3 length equals 19 residues. Trimming took 1 base from V and 1 from J; bases not matched to a gene: 12. Germline CDR1 is SGHVS and CDR2 is FNYEAQ.